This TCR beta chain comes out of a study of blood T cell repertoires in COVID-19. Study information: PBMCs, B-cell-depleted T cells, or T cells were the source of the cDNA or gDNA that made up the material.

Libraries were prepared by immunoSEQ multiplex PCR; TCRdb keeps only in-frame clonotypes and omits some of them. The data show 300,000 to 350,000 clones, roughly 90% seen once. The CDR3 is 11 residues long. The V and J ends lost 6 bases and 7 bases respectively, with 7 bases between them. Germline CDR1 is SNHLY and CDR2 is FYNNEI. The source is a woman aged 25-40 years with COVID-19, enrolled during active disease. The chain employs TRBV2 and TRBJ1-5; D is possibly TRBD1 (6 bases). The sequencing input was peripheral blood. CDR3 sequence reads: CASRDSQPQHF. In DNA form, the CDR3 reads TGTGCCAGCAGGGACAGCCAGCCCCAGCATTTT.